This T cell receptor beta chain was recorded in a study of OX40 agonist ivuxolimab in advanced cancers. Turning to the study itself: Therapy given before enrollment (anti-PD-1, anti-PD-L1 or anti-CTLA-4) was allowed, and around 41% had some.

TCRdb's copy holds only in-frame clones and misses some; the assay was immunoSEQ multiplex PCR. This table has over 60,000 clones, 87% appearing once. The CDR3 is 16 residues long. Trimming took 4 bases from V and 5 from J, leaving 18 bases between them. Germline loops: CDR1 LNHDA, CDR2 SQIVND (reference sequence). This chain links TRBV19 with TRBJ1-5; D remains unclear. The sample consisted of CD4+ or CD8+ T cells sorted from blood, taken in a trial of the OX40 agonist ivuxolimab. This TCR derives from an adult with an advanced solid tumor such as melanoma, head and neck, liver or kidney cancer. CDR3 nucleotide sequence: TGTGCCAGTAGTACATCATTCGGGCAGAACGATCAGCCCCAGCATTTT. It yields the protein CASSTSFGQNDQPQHF.